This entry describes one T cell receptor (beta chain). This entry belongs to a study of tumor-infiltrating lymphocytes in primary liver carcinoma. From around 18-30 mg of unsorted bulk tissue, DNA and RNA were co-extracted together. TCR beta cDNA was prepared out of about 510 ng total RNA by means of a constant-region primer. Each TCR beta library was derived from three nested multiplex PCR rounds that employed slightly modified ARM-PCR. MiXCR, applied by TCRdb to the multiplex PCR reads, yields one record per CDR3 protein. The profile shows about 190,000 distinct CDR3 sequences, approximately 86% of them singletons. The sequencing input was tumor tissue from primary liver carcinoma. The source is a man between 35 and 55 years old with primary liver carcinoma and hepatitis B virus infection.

The CDR3 here is CDSGYEVPYEQYF. Written as DNA, the CDR3 is TGTGATAGCGGTTACGAGGTACCCTACGAGCAGTACTTC. The rearrangement uses TRBV6-2 or TRBV6-3 and TRBJ2-7; D perhaps matches TRBD2 (6 bases). The germline gives CDR1 MNHEY, CDR2 SVGEGT. The CDR3 consists of 13 residues.